The next 9 T cell receptor beta chains were all read from a single sample in a study of cytomegalovirus exposure and HLA in healthy donors. In the PCR, 60 Vbeta and 13 Jbeta primers were used. The method was immunoSEQ multiplex PCR; TCRdb's version includes in-frame clones alone and lacks a portion of them. In the table there are around 72,000 clones, about 66% of which are singletons. Sequenced sample: PBMCs. The receptors stem from a man between 35 and 55 years old in good health and CMV-seropositive.

The genes are TRBV5-1 and TRBJ1-2, with 7 bases that match TRBD1. Germline V gene data show CDR1 as SGHRS and CDR2 as YFSETQ. Trimming took 5 bases from V and 3 from J; bases not matched to a gene: 10. There are 15 residues in the CDR3. CDR3: CASRPPGQQYYGYTF. The CDR3 DNA sequence: TGCGCCAGCAGACCTCCGGGACAGCAGTACTATGGCTACACCTTC.

This chain connects TRBV27 to TRBJ1-5, with 7 bases lining up with TRBD1. Germline CDR1 MNHEY, CDR2 SMNVEV (reference sequence). The junction had 10 bases not matched to a gene; V was cut back by 2 bases and J by 6 bases. The CDR3 loop spans 16 amino acids. The CDR3 here is CASSLALGAGGQPQHF. As DNA, the CDR3 is TGTGCCAGCAGTTTAGCGCTGGGGGCAGGGGGTCAGCCCCAGCATTTT.

V is TRBV7-3 and J is TRBJ2-1; 9 bases line up with TRBD2. The CDR3 length is 15 residues. CDR1 SGHTA and CDR2 FQGTGA come from the germline V gene. V lost 1 base to trimming and J lost 6 bases; unmatched junction nucleotides: 4. The CDR3 sequence: CASSLSLAGINEQFF. In DNA form, the CDR3 reads TGTGCCAGCAGCTTAAGCCTAGCGGGGATCAATGAGCAGTTCTTC.

The rearrangement uses TRBV30 and TRBJ2-7; 8 bases map to TRBD1. This CDR3 contains 13 residues. Per the germline V gene, CDR1 is GTSNPN and CDR2 is SVGIG (reference sequence). V lost 2 bases and J lost 3; bases outside the gene matches: 3. CDR3 nucleotide sequence: TGTGCCTGGAGTTTGGACAGGGACTACGAGCAGTACTTC. Its translation: CAWSLDRDYEQYF.

The genes are TRBV25-1 and TRBJ1-5; D unresolved. The CDR3 length is 16 residues. Trimming left V 3 bases short and J 3 bases short, with 15 bases between. The germline V gene has CDR1 MGHDK and CDR2 SYGVNS. The DNA of the CDR3 is TGTGCCAGCAGTGACCTGGGCGCGCAGGACAATCAGCCCCAGCATTTT. Its protein is CASSDLGAQDNQPQHF. The full variable domain, rest sourced from reference TRBV25-1 and TRBJ1-5, is EADIYQTPRYLVIGTGKKITLECSQTMGHDKMYWYQQDPGMELHLIHYSYGVNSTEKGDLSSESTVSRIRTEHFPLTLESARPSHTSQYLCASSDLGAQDNQPQHFGDGTRLSIL.

In this sample, this clone turned up a few times. The chain uses TRBV6-1 and TRBJ2-2; tentatively, D is TRBD1 (5 bases). CDR1 MNHNS and CDR2 SASEGT come from the germline V gene. Deletions cut 5 bases from V and 8 bases from J, with 18 bases between. CDR3 length equals 15 residues. The CDR3 protein is CASSSMGRKKGELFF. The CDR3 DNA is TGTGCCAGCAGTTCCATGGGGCGGAAGAAGGGGGAGCTGTTTTTT.

The gene calls are TRBV2 and TRBJ1-2, with 8 bases that match TRBD1. The CDR3 loop spans 13 amino acids. V was pared by 3 bases and J by 4 bases, with 1 base of the junction left unmatched. CDR1 is SNHLY, CDR2 FYNNEI, per germline. CDR3 protein: CASSEDRVYGYTF. The CDR3 DNA reads TGTGCCAGCAGTGAGGACAGGGTCTATGGCTACACCTTC.

With regard to this clone: At one boundary the junction diverges from the germline segment, which might be a read error. The chain combines TRBV7-7 with TRBJ2-5, with D unclear. The CDR3 totals 13 residues. CDR1 and CDR2 from the germline V gene are SSHAT and FNYEAQ (reference sequence). CDR3 protein: CASSAAAEETQYF. The DNA for the CDR3 is TGTGCTAGCAGCGCCGCGGCCGAGGAGACCCAGTACTTC.

This chain links TRBV28 with TRBJ1-5, with TRBD1 identical over 7 bases. The germline V gene encodes CDR1 MDHEN and CDR2 SYDVKM. There are 14 residues in the CDR3. V was pared by 7 bases and J by 2 bases, with 5 bases of the junction left unmatched. Here the CDR3 reads CASTEGGGNQPQHF. The CDR3 DNA is TGTGCCAGCACCGAAGGGGGCGGCAATCAGCCCCAGCATTTT.